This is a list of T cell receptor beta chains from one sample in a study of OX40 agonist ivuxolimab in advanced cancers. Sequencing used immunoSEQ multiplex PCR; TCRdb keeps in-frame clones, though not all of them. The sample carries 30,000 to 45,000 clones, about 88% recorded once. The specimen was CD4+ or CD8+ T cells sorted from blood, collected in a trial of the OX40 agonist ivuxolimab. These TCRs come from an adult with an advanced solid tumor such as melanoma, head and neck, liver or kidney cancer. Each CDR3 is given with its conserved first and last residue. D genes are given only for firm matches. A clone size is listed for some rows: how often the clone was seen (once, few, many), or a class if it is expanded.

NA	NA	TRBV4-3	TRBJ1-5	TGCGCCAGCAGCCAAGATCCCCCCCAGGGATATAGCAATCAGCCCCAGCATTTT	CASSQDPPQGYSNQPQHF
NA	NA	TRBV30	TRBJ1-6	TGTGCCTGGAGTGTCCTTTCCGAGGGGCGGCCACCCCTCCACTTT	CAWSVLSEGRPPLHF
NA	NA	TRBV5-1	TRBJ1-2	TGCGCCAGCAGCTTAGATCGACAGCGAAGGTATGGCTACACCTTC	CASSLDRQRRYGYTF
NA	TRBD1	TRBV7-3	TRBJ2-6	TGTGCCAGCAGCTCCGGACAGGGGCGATTGGGGGCCAACGTCCTGACTTTC	CASSSGQGRLGANVLTF
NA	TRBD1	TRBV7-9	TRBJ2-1	TGTGCCAGCAGTTCACGCGGGACAGGGGCCTACAATGAGCAGTTCTTC	CASSSRGTGAYNEQFF
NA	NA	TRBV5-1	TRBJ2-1	TGCGCCAGCAGCTCTACAAAACGGGAACTTGGTGAGCAGTTCTTC	CASSSTKRELGEQFF
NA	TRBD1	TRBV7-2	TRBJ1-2	TGTGCCAGCAGCCAAGCAACAGGGGGGCCTGGCTACACCTTC	CASSQATGGPGYTF
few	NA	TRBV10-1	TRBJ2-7	TGCGCCAGCAGCAACTCCTACGAGCAGTACTTC	CASSNSYEQYF
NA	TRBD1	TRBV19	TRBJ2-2	TGTGCCAGTAGTAAAGGGCAGGGGGCGTCGGTCGGGGAGCTGTTTTTT	CASSKGQGASVGELFF
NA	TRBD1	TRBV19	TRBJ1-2	TGTGCCAGTAGCATCGCGGCAGGGGGCTATGGCTACACCTTC	CASSIAAGGYGYTF
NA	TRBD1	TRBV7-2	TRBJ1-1	TGTGCCAGCAGCGGACAGGGGAGTAGTACTGAAGCTTTCTTT	CASSGQGSSTEAFF
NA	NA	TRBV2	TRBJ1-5	TGTGCCAGCACAGGGGAGGAGAATCAGCCCCAGCATTTT	CASTGEENQPQHF
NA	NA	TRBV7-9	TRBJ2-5	TGTGCCAGCAGCTTACTTCCTGGAGGACCAGAGACCCAGTACTTC	CASSLLPGGPETQYF
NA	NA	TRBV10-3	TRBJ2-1	TGTGCCTCTGGGCCGTTTTCAGGGAATGAGCAGTTCTTC	CASGPFSGNEQFF